This T cell receptor (beta chain) was obtained from a study of cytomegalovirus exposure and HLA in healthy donors. The study's findings and limits: A later analysis, which compared TCR beta chains of equal frequency, found the HLA-associated ones more clonally expanded. Several of the most significant clusters appeared, in a later analysis, to be linked to common viral pathogens. It was likely that a cluster of highly shared sequence variants was a sequencing artifact.

Researchers ran the PCR with 60 Vbeta and 13 Jbeta primers. The protocol was immunoSEQ multiplex PCR, while the TCRdb copy is restricted to in-frame clones and leaves out a portion. The table lists 150,000 to 200,000 clones, about 80% of them singletons. This clone has just one count. What it binds is unknown. The donors, nominally healthy at sampling, likely had unrecorded immune exposures. The sequence was collected from a man aged 18 to 29 in good health and CMV-seropositive. The sequenced material came from PBMCs.

The CDR3 here is CASSPTGQAPDTQYF. The CDR3, as DNA: TGCGCCAGCAGCCCAACAGGACAGGCCCCAGATACGCAGTATTTT. J is TRBJ2-3 and V is TRBV4-1, with TRBD1 matching 7 bases. The junction had 8 bases not matched to a gene; V was cut back by 4 bases and J by 4 bases. CDR1 and CDR2 (germline): MGHRA, YSYEKL. The CDR3 runs to 15 residues.